This T cell receptor beta chain was retrieved from a study of T-cell reconstitution after alpha-beta-depleted transplantation in children. Only a few counts were recorded for this clonotype. Unique molecular identifiers were incorporated into the prepared TCRbeta library. TCRdb independently ran MiXCR on the PCR reads; one entry per CDR3 protein. There are approximately 98,000 distinct CDR3 sequences in the sample; about 6% occur only once, and roughly 20% lies in the top ten. The clonotype originates from a male patient aged 2-15 years who had a stem cell transplant for acute lymphoblastic leukemia, so the T cells may come from the graft donor. Material: PBMCs, mostly from graft donor cells, obtained 360 days after TCRalphabeta/CD19-depleted stem cell transplant.

The DNA for the CDR3 is TGTGCCAGCAGCTTAGTAATAGGGGGCGCAGAGACCCAGTACTTC. It yields the protein CASSLVIGGAETQYF. The chain joins TRBV7-8 to TRBJ2-5; TRBD1 matches at 7 bases. CDR1 is SGHVS and CDR2 is FQNEAQ in the germline V gene. This CDR3 has 15 residues. V lost 1 base and J lost 4; bases outside the gene matches: 6. Drawing the rest from reference TRBV7-8 and TRBJ2-5, the complete variable domain is GAGVSQSPRYKVAKRGQDVALRCDPISGHVSLFWYQQALGQGPEFLTYFQNEAQLDKSGLPSDRFFAERPEGSVSTLKIQRTQQEDSAVYLCASSLVIGGAETQYFGPGTRLLVL.